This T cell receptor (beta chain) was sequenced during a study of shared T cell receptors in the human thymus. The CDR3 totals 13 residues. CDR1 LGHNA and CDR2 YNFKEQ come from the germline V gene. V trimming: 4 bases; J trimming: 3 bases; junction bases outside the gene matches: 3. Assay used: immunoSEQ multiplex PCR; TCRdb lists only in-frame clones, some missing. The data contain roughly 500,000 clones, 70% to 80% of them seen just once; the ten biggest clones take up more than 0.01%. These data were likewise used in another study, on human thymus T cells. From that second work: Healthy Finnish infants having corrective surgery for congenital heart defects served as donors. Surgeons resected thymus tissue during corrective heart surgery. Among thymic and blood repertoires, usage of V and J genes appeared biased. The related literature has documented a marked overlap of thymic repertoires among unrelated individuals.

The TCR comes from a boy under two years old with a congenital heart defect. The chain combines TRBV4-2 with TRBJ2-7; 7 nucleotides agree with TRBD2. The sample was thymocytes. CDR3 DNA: TGTGCCAGCAGCCCCCTAGCGGACTACGAGCAGTACTTC. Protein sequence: CASSPLADYEQYF.